This entry lists 19 T cell receptor beta chains sequenced from one sample in a study of blood T cell repertoires in COVID-19. The repertoire was sequenced with immunoSEQ multiplex PCR; TCRdb's copy has only in-frame clones and lacks some. Of 200,000 to 250,000 clones listed, around nine tenths are singletons. Sequenced: peripheral blood. All receptors come from an older woman with active or convalescent COVID-19.

The V and J genes are TRBV7-2 and TRBJ1-4, with D possibly TRBD1 on 5 matching bases. The CDR3 contains 18 residues. V was trimmed by 0 bases and J by 0 bases, leaving 14 bases between them. Germline-derived CDR1 and CDR2 are SGHTA and FQGNSA. The DNA for the CDR3 is TGTGCCAGCAGCTTAGCGCGGGGCGGTTCAACAACTAATGAAAAACTGTTTTTT. It is translated as CASSLARGGSTTNEKLFF.

A few counts support this clone. The V gene is TRBV14, the J gene TRBJ1-2; a weak D match, TRBD1 (5 bases). Germline V gene sequence: CDR1 SGHDN, CDR2 FVKESK. The CDR3 is made up of 15 amino acids. Trimming shortened V by 4 bases and J by 2 bases, and 14 bases separated the two germline ends. As DNA, the CDR3 is TGTGCCAGCAGCCCTACGAGGTCAGGGAACTATGGCTACACCTTC. It yields the protein CASSPTRSGNYGYTF.

The chain has TRBV2 and TRBJ1-6; tentatively, D is TRBD1 (6 bases). The CDR3 spans 16 residues. CDR1 SNHLY and CDR2 FYNNEI come from the germline V gene. V gave up 10 bases and J gave up 0 bases, with 16 bases separating them. CDR3 sequence reads: CANRKGGSSYNSPLHF. The CDR3 bases are TGTGCCAACCGGAAAGGGGGAAGCTCCTATAATTCACCCCTCCACTTT.

This chain links TRBV11-3 with TRBJ2-1, with TRBD2 identical over 8 bases. There are 14 residues in the CDR3. Germline CDR1 SGHNT, CDR2 YENEEA. With 5 bases clipped from V and 7 bases from J, the junction kept 7 bases outside the gene matches. The CDR3 region has the DNA TGTGCCAGCAGCCCGGGGGGGACTAGGAATGAGCAGTTCTTC. Amino acids: CASSPGGTRNEQFF.

The chain uses TRBV24-1 and TRBJ1-1; weak D call: TRBD1 (6 bases). This CDR3 has 12 residues. Per the germline V gene, CDR1 is KGHDR and CDR2 is SFDVKD. Trimming removed 6 bases at V and 7 bases at J, with 11 bases between. CDR3 protein: CATSSGVGEAFF. The DNA of the CDR3 is TGTGCCACCAGTTCAGGGGTGGGTGAAGCTTTCTTT.

This chain uses TRBV3-1 (or the pseudogene TRBV3-2) with TRBJ1-1; D is undetermined. V dropped 2 bases and J dropped 3 bases, with 16 bases sitting between them. Germline CDR1 and CDR2: LGHDT and YNNKEL (reference sequence). The CDR3 contains 16 residues. This chain's CDR3 is CASSQPSQVPDTEAFF. The CDR3 DNA reads TGTGCCAGCAGCCAACCAAGCCAGGTTCCCGACACTGAAGCTTTCTTT.

J is TRBJ2-3 and V is TRBV9; 9 bases map to TRBD1. Trimming at V came to 4 bases and at J to 3 bases, leaving 3 bases not matched to a gene. From germline, CDR1 is SGDLS and CDR2 YYNGEE. This CDR3 is 14 amino acids long. The CDR3 sequence: CASSPGTGTDTQYF. The CDR3 DNA sequence: TGTGCCAGCAGCCCAGGGACAGGGACAGATACGCAGTATTTT.

This chain links TRBV24-1 with TRBJ2-1, with 10 bases matching TRBD2. The CDR3 runs to 16 residues. Germline V CDR1 and CDR2: KGHDR, SFDVKD. The trim removed 3 bases at V and 2 bases at J, leaving 3 bases unmatched. CDR3 nucleotides: TGTGCCACCAGTGATGGGAGCGGGGGGGCCTACAATGAGCAGTTCTTC. This gives the protein CATSDGSGGAYNEQFF.

The chain couples TRBV6-6 to TRBJ1-3; D perhaps matches TRBD1 (5 bases). CDR3 size: 16 residues. The germline V and J ends were trimmed by 6 bases and 0 bases, with 15 bases remaining between them. CDR1 and CDR2 (germline): MNHNY, SVGAGI (reference sequence). The CDR3 reads CASRPNTGLSGNTIYF. The CDR3 DNA reads TGTGCCAGCAGGCCCAATACAGGCCTCTCTGGAAACACCATATATTTT.

The J gene is TRBJ2-1, the V gene TRBV4-3; 7 nucleotides line up with TRBD1. The V gene's germline CDR1 is LGHNA and CDR2 YSLEER. CDR3 length equals 16 residues. Trimming removed 3 bases from V and 4 bases from J; junction bases left unmatched: 9. CDR3 loop: CASSQLGTANYNEQFF. The CDR3 nucleotides are TGCGCCAGCAGCCAGCTCGGGACAGCTAATTACAATGAGCAGTTCTTC.

The chain uses TRBV14 and TRBJ2-3, with D possibly TRBD1 on 6 matching bases. Germline V gene lookup returns CDR1 SGHDN and CDR2 FVKESK. Trimming took off 4 bases at V and 0 bases at J, with 14 bases between the two ends. This CDR3 contains 16 residues. In nucleotides, the CDR3 is TGTGCCAGCAGCCCGTATCCAGGGGCCAGCACAGATACGCAGTATTTT. This gives the protein CASSPYPGASTDTQYF.

The gene calls are TRBV7-2 and TRBJ1-2; 8 bases are shared with TRBD1. Losses at the gene ends were 1 base for V and 6 bases for J; bases not matched to a gene: 4. The CDR3 covers 14 residues. CDR1 is SGHTA and CDR2 is FQGNSA in the germline V gene. The CDR3, as DNA: TGTGCCAGCAGCTTAGAGACAGGGGAACATGGCTACACCTTC. Translation gives CASSLETGEHGYTF.

The genes are TRBV5-6 and TRBJ1-1; tentative D call: TRBD1 (6 bases). Looked up from germline, CDR1 is SGHDT and CDR2 is YYEEEE. The length of the CDR3 is 13 residues. Trimming took 4 bases from V and 4 from J, leaving 11 bases between them. CDR3 sequence (DNA): TGTGCCAGCAGCGAGTACAGGGTCACTGAAGCTTTCTTT. Translated: CASSEYRVTEAFF.

The chain couples TRBV5-4 to TRBJ2-7; TRBD2 matches at 7 bases. The V segment lost 3 bases and the J segment 3 bases; nucleotides outside the gene matches: 9. There are 15 residues in the CDR3. Germline-derived CDR1 and CDR2 are SGHNT and YYREEE (reference sequence). DNA of the CDR3: TGTGCCAGCAGCTCGGGACTAAACTCTCACTACGAGCAGTACTTC. This translates into CASSSGLNSHYEQYF.

V and J are TRBV6-5 and TRBJ2-5, with 7 nucleotides matching TRBD2. In germline, CDR1 is MNHEY, CDR2 SVGAGI. The CDR3 is 14 amino acids. The junction had 10 bases not matched to a gene; V was cut back by 8 bases and J by 4 bases. As DNA, the CDR3 is TGTGCCAGCTCACCAACGTCGGGAGGAGAGACCCAGTACTTC. Translated, it gives CASSPTSGGETQYF.

The chain employs TRBV29-1 and TRBJ2-1; D is unresolved. This CDR3 has 14 amino acids. With 4 bases removed from V and 4 bases from J, the gap between germline ends came to 14 bases. Germline V gene sequence: CDR1 SQVTM, CDR2 ANQGSEA. CDR3 nucleotide sequence: TGCAGCGTTGCCGGGTTGCAAAAATACAATGAGCAGTTCTTC. Amino acid sequence: CSVAGLQKYNEQFF.

This sequence joins TRBV5-8 and TRBJ1-2; possibly TRBD1 for D (6 bases). Germline V gives CDR1 SGHTS, CDR2 YDEGEE. The CDR3 runs to 15 residues. Trimming cost V 0 bases and J 5 bases, with 14 bases left between them. CDR3 bases: TGTGCCAGCAGCTTGGTCAGGGGCAGGGGTTATGGCTACACCTTC. Amino acid sequence: CASSLVRGRGYGYTF.

The chain employs TRBV5-6 and TRBJ1-4, with D possibly TRBD1 on 6 matching bases. Trimming left V 5 bases short and J 0 bases short, with 20 bases between. Germline V gene lookup returns CDR1 SGHDT and CDR2 YYEEEE. This CDR3 is built from 18 residues. CDR3 nucleotide sequence: TGTGCCAGCAGTCGTTATCGGCGTGGGGGCGCAACTAATGAAAAACTGTTTTTT. This codes for CASSRYRRGGATNEKLFF.

This chain uses TRBV3-1 (or the pseudogene TRBV3-2) with TRBJ2-7, with D perhaps TRBD1 (5 bases). Germline values: CDR1 LGHDT, CDR2 YNNKEL (reference sequence). V was pared by 4 bases and J by 6 bases, with 16 bases between. The CDR3 has 14 amino acids. This CDR3 is CASSLSGHAGEQYF. CDR3 coding DNA: TGTGCCAGCAGCCTTAGTGGACACGCAGGCGAGCAGTACTTC.